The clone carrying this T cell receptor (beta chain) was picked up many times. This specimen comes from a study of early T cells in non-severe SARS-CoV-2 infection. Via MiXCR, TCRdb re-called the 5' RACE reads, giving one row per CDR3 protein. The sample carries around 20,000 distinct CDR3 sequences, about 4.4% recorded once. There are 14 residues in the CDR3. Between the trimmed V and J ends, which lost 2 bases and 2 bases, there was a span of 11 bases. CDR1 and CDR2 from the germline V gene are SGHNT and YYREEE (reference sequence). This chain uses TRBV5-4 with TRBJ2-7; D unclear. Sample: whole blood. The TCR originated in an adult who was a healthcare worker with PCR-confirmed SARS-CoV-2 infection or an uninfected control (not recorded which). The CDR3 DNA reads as TGTGCCAGCAGCTTAAAGGACGGAACCTACGAGCAGTACTTC. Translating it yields CASSLKDGTYEQYF.